The entry below describes one TCR beta chain. It lacks a known antigen. The record has no base qualities; no much larger clone is one base away. The data belong to a study of CD8+CD57+ T cells in acquired aplastic anemia (dated by TCRdb to the late 2010s). Notes on the research overall: A mean of approximately 3 ug of DNA, ranging from roughly 0.19 to 27.4 ug, was extracted from sorted CD4+ and CD8+ cells. An average of approximately 9.8 million reads for CD4+ cells and 12 million or so reads for CD8+ cells was obtained from healthy donor samples.

In the study, sorted CD4+ and CD8+ blood T cells from patients with severe aplastic anemia and from healthy subjects underwent deep sequencing of TCR repertoires. Ficoll-Paque density gradient centrifugation was used to isolate peripheral blood mononuclear cells. Before DNA extraction, CD4+ and CD8+ T cells were sorted with FACS or magnetic beads. Genomic DNA was used as template for profiling of TCR beta VDJ combinations and CDR3 sequences. An Illumina HiSeq 2000 was the platform used for TCR repertoire sequencing. Regarding the original processing steps: TRBV/TRBJ rearrangement plots, CDR3 size and DJ length profiles, and Simpson's diversity index were used to evaluate the repertoires. The most abundant DNA sequence in the deep sequencing data was taken as the immunodominant clone. CDR3 amino acid sequences were screened for sharing across subjects and were compared with published repertoires and the VDJdb database. The public reads were reprocessed in TCRdb via fastp at Q25 and MiXCR, keeping in-frame beta chains. Rows with one shared CDR3 protein collapse into an entry with the most common genes and DNA. These V and J calls rely on TCRdb rather than the paper's analysis. This sample holds 400,000 to 500,000 distinct CDR3 sequences; approximately 70% were observed only once. The top ten constitute less than 4% of the sample.

Overall study results and their limits: Fewer than 30 CD8+ CDR3 sequences were found in both patients and controls but appeared to be highly expressed in patients and within the immunodominant clones of the patients. CD8+ Simpson's diversity did not differ significantly between patients and healthy controls (P=0.060).

The germline V gene yields SGHRS for CDR1 and YFSETQ for CDR2. The CDR3 sequence holds 14 residues, the cysteine and phenylalanine included. The entry retains the CDR3 DNA only, 42 bases that are in frame from base 1. V is pared back by 1 base and J by 6 bases, with 13 bases lying between the germline termini. The material sequenced was sorted CD4+, CD8+, or CD8+CD57+ T cells (not recorded which) from PBMCs. The TCR was taken from a human donor in good health, serving as a control. The chain was built from TRBV5-1 and TRBJ1-2; the D gene assignment is ambiguous. The nucleotides are TGCGCCAGCAGCTTGTCGGGGAATACCGATGGCTACACCTTC. It translates as CASSLSGNTDGYTF.